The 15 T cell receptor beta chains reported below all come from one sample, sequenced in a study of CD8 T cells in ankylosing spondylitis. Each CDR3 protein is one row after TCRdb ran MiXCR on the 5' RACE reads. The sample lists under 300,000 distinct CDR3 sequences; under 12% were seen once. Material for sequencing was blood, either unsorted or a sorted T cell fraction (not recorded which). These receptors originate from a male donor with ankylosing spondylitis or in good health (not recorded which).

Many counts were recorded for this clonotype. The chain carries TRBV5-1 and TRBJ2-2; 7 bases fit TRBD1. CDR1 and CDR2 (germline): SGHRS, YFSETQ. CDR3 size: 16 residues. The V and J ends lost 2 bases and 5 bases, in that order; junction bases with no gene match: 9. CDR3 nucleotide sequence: TGCGCCAGCAGCTTTACCCGACAGGGAAGGACCGGGGAGCTGTTTTTT. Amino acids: CASSFTRQGRTGELFF.

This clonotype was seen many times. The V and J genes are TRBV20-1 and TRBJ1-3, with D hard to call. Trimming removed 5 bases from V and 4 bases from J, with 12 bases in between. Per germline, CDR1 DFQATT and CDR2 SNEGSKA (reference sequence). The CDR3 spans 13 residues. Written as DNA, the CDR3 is TGCAGTGCTCGCAAAGGGTCAGGAAACACCATATATTTT. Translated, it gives CSARKGSGNTIYF.

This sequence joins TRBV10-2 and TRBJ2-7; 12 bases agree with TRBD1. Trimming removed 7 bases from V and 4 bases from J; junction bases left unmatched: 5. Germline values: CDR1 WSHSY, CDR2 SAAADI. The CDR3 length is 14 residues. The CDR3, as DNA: TGCGCCAGCAACGAGGGACAGGGGGCTTACGAGCAGTACTTC. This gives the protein CASNEGQGAYEQYF.

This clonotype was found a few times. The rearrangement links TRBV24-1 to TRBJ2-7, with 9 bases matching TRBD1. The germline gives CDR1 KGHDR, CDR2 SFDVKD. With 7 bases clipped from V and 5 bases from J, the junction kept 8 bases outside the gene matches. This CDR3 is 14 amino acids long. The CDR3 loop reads CATSPGQGLDEQYF. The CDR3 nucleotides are TGTGCCACCAGCCCGGGACAGGGTTTGGACGAGCAGTACTTC.

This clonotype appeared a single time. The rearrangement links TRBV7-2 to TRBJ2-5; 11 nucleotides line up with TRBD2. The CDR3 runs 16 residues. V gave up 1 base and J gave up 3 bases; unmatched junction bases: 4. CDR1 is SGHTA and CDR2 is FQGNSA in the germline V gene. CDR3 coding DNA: TGTGCCAGCAGCTTAGTAGAACTAGCGGGGGAAGAGACCCAGTACTTC. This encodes CASSLVELAGEETQYF.

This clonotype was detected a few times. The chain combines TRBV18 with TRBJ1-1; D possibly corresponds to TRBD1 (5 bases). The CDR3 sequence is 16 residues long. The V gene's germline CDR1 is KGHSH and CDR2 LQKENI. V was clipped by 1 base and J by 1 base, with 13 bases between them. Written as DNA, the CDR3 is TGTGCCAGCTCACCACAGTCGCAGGGCTGGAACACTGAAGCTTTCTTT. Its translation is CASSPQSQGWNTEAFF.

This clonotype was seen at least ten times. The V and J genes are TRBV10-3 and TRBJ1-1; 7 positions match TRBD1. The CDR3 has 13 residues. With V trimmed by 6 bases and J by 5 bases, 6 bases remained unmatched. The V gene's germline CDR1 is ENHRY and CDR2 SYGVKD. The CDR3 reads CAIRGTDGTEAFF. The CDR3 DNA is TGTGCCATCAGGGGGACAGACGGAACTGAAGCTTTCTTT.

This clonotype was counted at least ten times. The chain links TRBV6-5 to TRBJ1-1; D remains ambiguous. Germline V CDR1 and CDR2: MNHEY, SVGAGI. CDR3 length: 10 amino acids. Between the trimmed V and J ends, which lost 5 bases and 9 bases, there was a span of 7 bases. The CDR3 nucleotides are TGTGCCAGCAGTCGTCCACAAGCTTTCTTT. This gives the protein CASSRPQAFF.

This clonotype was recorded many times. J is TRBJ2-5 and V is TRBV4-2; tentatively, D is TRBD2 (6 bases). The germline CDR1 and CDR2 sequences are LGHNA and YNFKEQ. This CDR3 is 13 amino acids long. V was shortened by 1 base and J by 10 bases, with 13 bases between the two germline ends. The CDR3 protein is CASSQVTGEFQYF. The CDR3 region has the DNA TGTGCCAGCAGCCAAGTAACGGGGGAGTTCCAGTACTTC.

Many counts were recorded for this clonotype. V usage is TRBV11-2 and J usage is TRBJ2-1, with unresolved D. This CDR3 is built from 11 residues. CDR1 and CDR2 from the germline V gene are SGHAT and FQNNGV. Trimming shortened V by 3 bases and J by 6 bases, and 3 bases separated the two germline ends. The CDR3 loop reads CASSFGNEQFF. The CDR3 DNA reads TGTGCCAGCAGCTTCGGCAATGAGCAGTTCTTC.

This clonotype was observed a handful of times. In DNA, the CDR3 is TGCGCCAGCAGCCAAGAGGGATTGAACACTGAAGCTTTCTTT. Translation: CASSQEGLNTEAFF. The chain combines TRBV4-1 with TRBJ1-1, with no clear D. V lost 0 bases and J lost 0, with 5 bases in between. In germline, CDR1 is MGHRA, CDR2 YSYEKL. The CDR3 covers 14 residues.

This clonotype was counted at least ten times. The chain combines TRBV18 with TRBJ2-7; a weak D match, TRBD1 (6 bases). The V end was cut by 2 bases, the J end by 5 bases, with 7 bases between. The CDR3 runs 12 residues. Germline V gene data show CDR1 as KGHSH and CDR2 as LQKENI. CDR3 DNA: TGTGCCAGCTCACCAGAGGGGGACGAGCAGTACTTC. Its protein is CASSPEGDEQYF.

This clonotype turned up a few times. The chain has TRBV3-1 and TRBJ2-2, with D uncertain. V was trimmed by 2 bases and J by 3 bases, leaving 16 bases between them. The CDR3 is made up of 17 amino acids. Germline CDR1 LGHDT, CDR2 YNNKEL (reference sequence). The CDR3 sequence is CASSQKRGDSHTGELFF. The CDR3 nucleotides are TGTGCCAGCAGCCAAAAACGAGGAGACTCCCACACCGGGGAGCTGTTTTTT.

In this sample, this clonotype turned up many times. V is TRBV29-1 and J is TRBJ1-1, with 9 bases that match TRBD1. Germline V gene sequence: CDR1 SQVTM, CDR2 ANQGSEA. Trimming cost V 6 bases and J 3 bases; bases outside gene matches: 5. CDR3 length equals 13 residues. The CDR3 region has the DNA TGCAGCGTGGCGGACAGGGGCCACACTGAAGCTTTCTTT. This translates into CSVADRGHTEAFF.

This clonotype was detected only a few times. The CDR3 protein is CASHQAGELFF. CDR3 nucleotides: TGTGCCAGTCACCAGGCCGGGGAGCTGTTTTTT. V usage is TRBV2 and J usage is TRBJ2-2; D is unresolved. The germline CDR1 and CDR2 sequences are SNHLY and FYNNEI. The V and J ends lost 9 bases and 6 bases respectively, with 8 bases between them. The length of the CDR3 is 11 residues.